This T cell receptor (beta chain) was sequenced for a study of human thymus T cells. Study outcomes and limitations: Thymic and blood repertoires appeared to display a bias in their usage of V and J genes.

This clone has a handful of counts. Its antigen is not identified. At one end, the junction sequence differs from germline, possibly due to a read error. The CDR3 is 15 residues long. CDR1 and CDR2 (germline): SGHTA, FQGNSA. The people who donated were healthy Finnish babies having corrective surgery for congenital heart defects. Only four of the eight donors provided a 0.5-1 mL blood sample. All available leukocytes, rather than a set cell count, yielded the blood DNA. TCRdb's copy holds only in-frame clones and misses some; the assay was immunoSEQ multiplex PCR. Among tens of thousands of clones, 94% were seen once, and the ten largest hold more than 0.1%.

V and J are TRBV7-2 and TRBJ1-3, with 7 bases aligning to TRBD1. This clonotype was obtained from a boy under two years old with a congenital heart defect but otherwise immunologically healthy. The sequencing sample was made of blood. The CDR3 here is CASSLRQGEGSTIYF. As DNA, the CDR3 is TGTGCCAGCAGCCTCCGACAGGGTGAGGGAAGCACCATATATTTT.